These T cell receptor beta chains were read from a single sample in a study of shared clonotypes between healthy human individuals. TCRdb's table, derived via immunoSEQ multiplex PCR, lists solely in-frame clones and lacks some. The sample records 1,400,000 or so clones, approximately 98.5% being singletons. The sequenced material came from naive CD4+ T cells sorted from blood. These receptors originate from a man aged 30 to 39 in good health. The CDR3 runs from the conserved cysteine through the conserved F or W. Each record gives: D gene, V gene, clone size, J gene, CDR3 protein, CDR3 DNA. A D gene is named only where the DNA matches it firmly. A row's size may be missing; if present it is once, few, many or a size class.

TRBD2,TRBV2,.,TRBJ2-3,CASYPSGGSDTQYF,TGTGCCAGCTACCCGTCGGGAGGGTCCGATACGCAGTATTTT
.,TRBV9,.,TRBJ1-1,CASSARGLGNTEAFF,TGTGCCAGCAGCGCAAGGGGTTTGGGGAACACTGAAGCTTTCTTT
.,TRBV6-9,.,TRBJ2-7,CASSPGRRRTGRWVSDEQYF,TGTGCCAGCAGCCCCGGCCGGCGAAGGACCGGGAGATGGGTCAGCGACGAGCAGTACTTC
.,TRBV18,.,TRBJ1-1,CASSPDRQIEAFF,TGTGCCAGCTCACCCGACCGACAGATTGAAGCTTTCTTT
TRBD2,TRBV6-5,.,TRBJ2-1,CASRRDYGSNEQFF,TGTGCCAGCAGGAGGGACTACGGGTCAAATGAGCAGTTCTTC
TRBD1,TRBV5-1,.,TRBJ2-7,CASSLIPGQTYEQYF,TGCGCCAGCAGCTTGATTCCGGGACAGACCTACGAGCAGTACTTC
TRBD1,TRBV13,.,TRBJ2-7,CASSSAPPGQVIYEQYF,TGTGCCAGCAGCTCTGCCCCACCGGGACAGGTGATCTACGAGCAGTACTTC
.,TRBV5-5,.,TRBJ1-1,CASSLRTSNTEAFF,TGTGCCAGCAGCTTGAGAACAAGCAACACTGAAGCTTTCTTT
TRBD2,TRBV4-1,.,TRBJ2-7,CASSQSGTSGYEQYF,TGCGCCAGCAGCCAGTCCGGGACTAGCGGGTACGAGCAGTACTTC
TRBD2,TRBV18,once,TRBJ2-2,CASSPRTSRDTGELFF,TGTGCCAGCTCACCGCGGACTAGTCGGGACACCGGGGAGCTGTTTTTT
.,TRBV4-3,once,TRBJ2-3,CASSQGRVSTDTQYF,TGCGCCAGCAGCCAAGGGCGGGTTAGCACAGATACGCAGTATTTT
TRBD2,TRBV7-6,.,TRBJ2-1,CASSRRTSGEYNEQFF,TGTGCCAGCAGCCGGCGGACTAGCGGAGAGTACAATGAGCAGTTCTTC
.,TRBV7-9,once,TRBJ1-4,CASSGGTHNEKLFF,TGTGCCAGCAGCGGGGGGACGCATAATGAAAAACTGTTTTTT
.,TRBV6-4,.,TRBJ2-1,CASSDRPKGYNEQFF,TGTGCCAGCAGTGACAGGCCGAAAGGGTACAATGAGCAGTTCTTC
TRBD1,TRBV6-5,.,TRBJ2-1,CASNRQGVRNEQFF,TGTGCCAGCAACCGACAGGGGGTTCGCAATGAGCAGTTCTTC
.,TRBV6-6,.,TRBJ2-6,CASSSLGPSGANVLTF,TGTGCCAGCAGTTCCCTGGGCCCCTCTGGGGCCAACGTCCTGACTTTC
.,TRBV5-1,.,TRBJ1-4,CASTNTGQGEKLFF,TGCGCCAGCACAAATACAGGCCAGGGGGAAAAACTGTTTTTT
.,TRBV15,.,TRBJ1-3,CATSTGRELIYF,TGTGCCACCAGCACAGGACGTGAGTTGATATATTTT
.,TRBV7-2,.,TRBJ1-4,CASSLEWEAVEKLFF,TGTGCCAGCAGCTTAGAGTGGGAAGCGGTCGAAAAACTGTTTTTT
TRBD1,TRBV7-2,.,TRBJ2-1,CASSLGVVRGLSQFF,TGTGCCAGCAGCTTAGGGGTTGTCAGGGGGCTCTCCCAGTTCTTC
TRBD1,TRBV7-9,.,TRBJ2-2,CASSLELWGQRTGELFF,TGTGCCAGCAGCTTAGAACTTTGGGGACAGAGGACCGGGGAGCTGTTTTTT
TRBD2,TRBV6-4,.,TRBJ2-1,CASSDNKRGHNEQFF,TGTGCCAGCAGTGACAATAAGCGGGGGCACAATGAGCAGTTCTTC
TRBD2,TRBV7-2,once,TRBJ2-7,CASSLKSVAGGTYEQYF,TGTGCCAGCAGCCTCAAGTCCGTAGCGGGGGGGACCTACGAGCAGTACTTC
TRBD1,TRBV28,.,TRBJ1-2,CASSNQGAFYGYTF,TGTGCCAGCAGTAACCAGGGGGCCTTCTATGGCTACACCTTC